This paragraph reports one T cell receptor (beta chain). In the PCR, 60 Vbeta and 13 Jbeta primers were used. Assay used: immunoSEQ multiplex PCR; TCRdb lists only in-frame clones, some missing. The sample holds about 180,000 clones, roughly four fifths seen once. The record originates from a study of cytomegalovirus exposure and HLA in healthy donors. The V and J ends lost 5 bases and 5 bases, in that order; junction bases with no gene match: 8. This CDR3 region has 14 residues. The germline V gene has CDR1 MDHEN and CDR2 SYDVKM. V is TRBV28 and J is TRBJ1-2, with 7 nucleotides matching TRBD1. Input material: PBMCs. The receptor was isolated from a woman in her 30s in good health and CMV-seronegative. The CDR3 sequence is CASSIGRGQYGYTF. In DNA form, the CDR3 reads TGTGCCAGCAGTATAGGCCGGGGACAGTATGGCTACACCTTC.